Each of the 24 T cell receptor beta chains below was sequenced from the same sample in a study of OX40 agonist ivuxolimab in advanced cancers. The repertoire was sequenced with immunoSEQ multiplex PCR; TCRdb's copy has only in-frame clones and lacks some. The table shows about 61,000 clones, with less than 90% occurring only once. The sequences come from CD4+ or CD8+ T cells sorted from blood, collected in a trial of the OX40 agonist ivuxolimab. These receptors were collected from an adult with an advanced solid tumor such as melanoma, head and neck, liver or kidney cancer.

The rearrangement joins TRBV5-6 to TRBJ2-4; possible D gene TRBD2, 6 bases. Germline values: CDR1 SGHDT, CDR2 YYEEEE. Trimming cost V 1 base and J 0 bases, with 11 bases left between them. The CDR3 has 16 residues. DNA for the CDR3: TGTGCCAGCAGCTTGCGGTGGGGGGTAGCCAAAAACATTCAGTACTTC. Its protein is CASSLRWGVAKNIQYF.

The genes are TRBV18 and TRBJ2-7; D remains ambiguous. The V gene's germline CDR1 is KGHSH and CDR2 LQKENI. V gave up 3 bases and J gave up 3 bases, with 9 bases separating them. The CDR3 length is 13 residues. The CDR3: CASSPFKDYEQYF. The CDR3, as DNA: TGTGCCAGCTCACCGTTTAAGGACTACGAGCAGTACTTC.

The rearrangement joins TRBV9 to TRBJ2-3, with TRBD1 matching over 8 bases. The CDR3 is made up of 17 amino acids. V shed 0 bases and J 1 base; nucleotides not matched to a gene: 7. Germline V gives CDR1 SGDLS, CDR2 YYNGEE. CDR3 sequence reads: CASSVATQGAGTDTQYF. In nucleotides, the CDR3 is TGTGCCAGCAGCGTAGCTACCCAGGGGGCGGGCACAGATACGCAGTATTTT.

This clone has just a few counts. CDR3 nucleotide sequence: TGTGCCTGGAGCGGCGGATCAGGGAGAAACACCATATATTTT. Amino acid sequence: CAWSGGSGRNTIYF. The chain combines TRBV30 with TRBJ1-3, with D tentatively TRBD1 (5 bases). This CDR3 region has 14 residues. With 3 bases removed from V and 5 bases from J, the gap between germline ends came to 14 bases. Germline V gives CDR1 GTSNPN, CDR2 SVGIG (reference sequence).

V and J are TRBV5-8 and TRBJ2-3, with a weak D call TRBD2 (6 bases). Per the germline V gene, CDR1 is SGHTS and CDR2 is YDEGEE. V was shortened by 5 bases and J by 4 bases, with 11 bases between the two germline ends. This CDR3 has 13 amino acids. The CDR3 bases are TGTGCCAGCAGACCCTCGGGGGCAGATACGCAGTATTTT. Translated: CASRPSGADTQYF.

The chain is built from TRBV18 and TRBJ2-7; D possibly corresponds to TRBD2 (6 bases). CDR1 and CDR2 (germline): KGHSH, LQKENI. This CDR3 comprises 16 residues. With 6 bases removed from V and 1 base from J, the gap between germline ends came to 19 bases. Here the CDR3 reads CASSSGGPSLSYEQYF. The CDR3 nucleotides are TGTGCCAGCTCTTCCGGGGGTCCGAGCCTTTCCTACGAGCAGTACTTC.

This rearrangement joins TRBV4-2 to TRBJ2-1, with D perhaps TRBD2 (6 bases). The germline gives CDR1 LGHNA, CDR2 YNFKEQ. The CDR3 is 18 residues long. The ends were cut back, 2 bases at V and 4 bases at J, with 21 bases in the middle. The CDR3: CASSQNSGLSLLYNEQFF. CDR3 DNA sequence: TGTGCCAGCAGCCAAAACAGCGGACTATCGCTTTTATACAATGAGCAGTTCTTC.

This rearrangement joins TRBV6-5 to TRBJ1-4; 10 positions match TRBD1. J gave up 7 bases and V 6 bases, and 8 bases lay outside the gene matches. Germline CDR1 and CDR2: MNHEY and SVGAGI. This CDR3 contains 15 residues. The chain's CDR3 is CASSLTGGNGEKLFF. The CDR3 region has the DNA TGTGCCAGCAGCCTGACAGGGGGCAATGGTGAAAAACTGTTTTTT.

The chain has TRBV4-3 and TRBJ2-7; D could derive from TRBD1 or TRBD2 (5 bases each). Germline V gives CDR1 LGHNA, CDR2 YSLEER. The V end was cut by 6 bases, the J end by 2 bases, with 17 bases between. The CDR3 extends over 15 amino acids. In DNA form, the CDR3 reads TGCGCCAGCAGTCCTTCGGGACCGTCCGCCTACGAGCAGTACTTC. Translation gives CASSPSGPSAYEQYF.

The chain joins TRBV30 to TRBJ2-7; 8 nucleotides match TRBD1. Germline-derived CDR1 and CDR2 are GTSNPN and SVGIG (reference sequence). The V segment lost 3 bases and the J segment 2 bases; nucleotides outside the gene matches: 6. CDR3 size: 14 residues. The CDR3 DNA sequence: TGTGCCTGGAGGGGGCAGGGGGCCCCCTACGAGCAGTACTTC. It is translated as CAWRGQGAPYEQYF.

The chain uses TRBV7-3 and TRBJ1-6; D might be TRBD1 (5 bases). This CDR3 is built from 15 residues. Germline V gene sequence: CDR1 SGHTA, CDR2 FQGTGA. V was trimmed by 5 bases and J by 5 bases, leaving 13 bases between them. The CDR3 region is CASSPGGHNNSPLHF. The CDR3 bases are TGTGCCAGCAGCCCAGGAGGACATAATAATTCACCCCTCCACTTT. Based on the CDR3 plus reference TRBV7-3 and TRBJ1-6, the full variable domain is GAGVSQTPSNKVTEKGKYVELRCDPISGHTALYWYRQSLGQGPEFLIYFQGTGAADDSGLPNDRFFAVRPEGSVSTLKIQRTERGDSAVYLCASSPGGHNNSPLHFGNGTRLTVT.

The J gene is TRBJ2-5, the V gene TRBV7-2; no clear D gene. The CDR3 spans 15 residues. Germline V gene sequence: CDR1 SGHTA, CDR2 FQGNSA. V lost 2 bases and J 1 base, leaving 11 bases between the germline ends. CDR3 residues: CASSLMGGGQETQYF. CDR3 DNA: TGTGCCAGCAGCTTAATGGGCGGCGGCCAAGAGACCCAGTACTTC.

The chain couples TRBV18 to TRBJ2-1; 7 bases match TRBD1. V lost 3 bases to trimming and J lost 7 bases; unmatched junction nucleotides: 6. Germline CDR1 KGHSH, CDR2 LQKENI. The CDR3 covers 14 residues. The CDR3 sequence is CASSPFTGANEQFF. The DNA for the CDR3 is TGTGCCAGCTCACCGTTCACAGGGGCAAATGAGCAGTTCTTC.

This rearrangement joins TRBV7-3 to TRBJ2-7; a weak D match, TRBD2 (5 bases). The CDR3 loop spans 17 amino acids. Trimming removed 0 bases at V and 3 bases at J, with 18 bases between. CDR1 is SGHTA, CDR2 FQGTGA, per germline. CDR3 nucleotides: TGTGCCAGCAGCTTAACATGGGTGGACTCGCCTGACTACGAGCAGTACTTC. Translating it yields CASSLTWVDSPDYEQYF.

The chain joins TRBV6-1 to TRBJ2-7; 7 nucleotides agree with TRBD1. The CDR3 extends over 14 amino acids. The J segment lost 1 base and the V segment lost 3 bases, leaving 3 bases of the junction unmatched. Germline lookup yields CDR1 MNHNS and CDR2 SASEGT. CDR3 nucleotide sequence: TGTGCCAGCAGTGATAGGGGACAGTCCTACGAGCAGTACTTC. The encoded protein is CASSDRGQSYEQYF.

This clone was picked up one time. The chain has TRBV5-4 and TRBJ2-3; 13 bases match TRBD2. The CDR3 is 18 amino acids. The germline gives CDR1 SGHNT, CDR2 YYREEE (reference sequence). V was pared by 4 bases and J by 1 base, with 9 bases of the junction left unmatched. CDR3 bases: TGTGCCAGCAGCCCCGGACTAGCGGGGGCCCTTCGCACAGATACGCAGTATTTT. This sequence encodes CASSPGLAGALRTDTQYF.

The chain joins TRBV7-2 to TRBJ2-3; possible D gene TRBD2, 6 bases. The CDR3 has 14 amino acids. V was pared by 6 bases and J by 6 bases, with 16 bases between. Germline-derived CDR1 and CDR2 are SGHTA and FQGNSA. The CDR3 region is CASRPGDSTDTQYF. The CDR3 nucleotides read TGTGCCAGCAGACCGGGGGATAGTACGGATACGCAGTATTTT. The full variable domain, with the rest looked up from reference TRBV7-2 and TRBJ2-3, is GAGVSQSPSNKVTEKGKDVELRCDPISGHTALYWYRQSLGQGLEFLIYFQGNSAPDKSGLPSDRFSAERTGGSVSTLTIQRTQQEDSAVYLCASRPGDSTDTQYFGPGTRLTVL.

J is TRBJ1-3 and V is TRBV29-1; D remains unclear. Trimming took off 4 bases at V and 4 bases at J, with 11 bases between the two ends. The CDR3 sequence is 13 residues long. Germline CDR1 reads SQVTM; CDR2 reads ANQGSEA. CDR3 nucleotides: TGCAGCGTTGCCGCCGGGTCCGGAAACACCATATATTTT. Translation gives CSVAAGSGNTIYF.

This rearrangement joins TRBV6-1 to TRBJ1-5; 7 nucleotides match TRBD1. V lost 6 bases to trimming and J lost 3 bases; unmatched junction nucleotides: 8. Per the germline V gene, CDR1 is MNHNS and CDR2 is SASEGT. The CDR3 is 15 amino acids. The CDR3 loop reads CASSRQGGTNQPQHF. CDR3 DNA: TGTGCCAGCAGCCGACAGGGAGGAACCAATCAGCCCCAGCATTTT.

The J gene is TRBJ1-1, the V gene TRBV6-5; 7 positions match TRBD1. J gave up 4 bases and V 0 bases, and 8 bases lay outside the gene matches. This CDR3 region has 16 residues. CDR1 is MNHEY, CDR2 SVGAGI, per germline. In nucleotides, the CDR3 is TGTGCCAGCAGTTACTCAGGGGGCGCGTGGACCACTGAAGCTTTCTTT. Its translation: CASSYSGGAWTTEAFF.

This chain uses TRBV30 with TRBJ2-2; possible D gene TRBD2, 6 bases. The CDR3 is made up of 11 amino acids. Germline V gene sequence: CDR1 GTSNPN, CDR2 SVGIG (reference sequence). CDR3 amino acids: CVSGGAGELFF. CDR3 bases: TGTGTCTCCGGAGGGGCCGGGGAGCTGTTTTTT. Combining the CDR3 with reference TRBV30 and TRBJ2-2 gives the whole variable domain SQTIHQWPATLVQPVGSPLSLECTVEGTSNPNLYWYRQAAGRGLQLLFYSVGIGQISSEVPQNLSASRPQDRQFILSSKKLLLSDSGFYLCVSGGAGELFFGEGSRLTVL.

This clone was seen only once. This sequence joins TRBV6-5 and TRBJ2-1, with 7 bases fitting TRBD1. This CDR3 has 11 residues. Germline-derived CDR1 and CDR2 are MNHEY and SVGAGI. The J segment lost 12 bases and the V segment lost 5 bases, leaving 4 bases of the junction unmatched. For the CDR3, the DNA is TGTGCCAGCAGTCGCCGGGACAGGCAGTTCTTC. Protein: CASSRRDRQFF.

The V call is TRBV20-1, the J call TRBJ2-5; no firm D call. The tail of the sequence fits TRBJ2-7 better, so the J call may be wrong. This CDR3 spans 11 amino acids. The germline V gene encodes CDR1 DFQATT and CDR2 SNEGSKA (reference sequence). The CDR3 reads CSLQTSYEQYF. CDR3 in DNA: TGCAGTCTACAAACCTCCTACGAGCAGTACTTC.

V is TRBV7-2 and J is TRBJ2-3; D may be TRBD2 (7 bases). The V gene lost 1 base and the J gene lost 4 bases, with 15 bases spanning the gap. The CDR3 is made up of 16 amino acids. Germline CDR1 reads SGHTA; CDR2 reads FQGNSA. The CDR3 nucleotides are TGTGCCAGCAGCTTAGGACGGGGGGCCGGGGCAGATACGCAGTATTTT. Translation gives CASSLGRGAGADTQYF.